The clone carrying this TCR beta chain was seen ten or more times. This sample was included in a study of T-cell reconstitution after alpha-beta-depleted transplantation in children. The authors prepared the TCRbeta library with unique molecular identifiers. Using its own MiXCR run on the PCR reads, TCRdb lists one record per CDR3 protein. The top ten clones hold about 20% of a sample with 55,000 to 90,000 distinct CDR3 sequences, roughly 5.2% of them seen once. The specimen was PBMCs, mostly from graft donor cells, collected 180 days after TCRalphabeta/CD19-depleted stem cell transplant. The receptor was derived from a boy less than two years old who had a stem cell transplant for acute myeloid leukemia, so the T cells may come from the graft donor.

The CDR3 bases are TGTGCCAGCAGCTTTTTCTTCGACGAGCAGTACTTC. This translates into CASSFFFDEQYF. This chain joins TRBV7-9 and TRBJ2-7; D unclear. CDR1 and CDR2 (germline): SEHNR, FQNEAQ (reference sequence). V dropped 3 bases and J dropped 5 bases, with 8 bases sitting between them. The CDR3 covers 12 residues.